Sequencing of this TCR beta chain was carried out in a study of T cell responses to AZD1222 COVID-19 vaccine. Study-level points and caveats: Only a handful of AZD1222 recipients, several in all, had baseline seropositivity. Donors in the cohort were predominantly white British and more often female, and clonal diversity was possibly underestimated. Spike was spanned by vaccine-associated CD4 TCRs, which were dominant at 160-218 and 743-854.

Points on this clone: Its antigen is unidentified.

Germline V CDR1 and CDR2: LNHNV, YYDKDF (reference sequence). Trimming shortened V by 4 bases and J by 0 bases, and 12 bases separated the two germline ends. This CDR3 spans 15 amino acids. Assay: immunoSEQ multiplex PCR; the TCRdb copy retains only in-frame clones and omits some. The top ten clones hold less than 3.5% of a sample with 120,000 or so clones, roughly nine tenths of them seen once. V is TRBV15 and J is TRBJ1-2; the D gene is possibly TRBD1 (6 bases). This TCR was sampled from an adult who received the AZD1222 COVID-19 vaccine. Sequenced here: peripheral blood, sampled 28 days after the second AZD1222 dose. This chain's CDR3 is CATSKGTPANYGYTF. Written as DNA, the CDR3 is TGTGCCACCAGCAAAGGGACACCAGCTAACTATGGCTACACCTTC.